This T cell receptor (beta chain) was captured in a study of T-cell memory formation after mild COVID-19. Whole-study results and caveats: SARS-CoV-2 specificity of second-wave clones peaking day 37 was unconfirmed.

This clonotype was picked up a small number of times. The target antigen is unknown. Using its own MiXCR run on the 5' RACE reads, TCRdb lists one record per CDR3 protein. Among about 430,000 distinct CDR3 sequences listed, 20% to 25% were seen once. This TCR derives from an adult woman who had mild COVID-19 (a few samples of this study predate the infection). Cell type and time point are not known. The sequenced material came from PBMCs or a T cell subset sorted from them (not recorded which).

CDR3 amino acids: CASSQDRPDTDTQYF. The CDR3 nucleotides read TGCGCCAGCAGCCAAGATCGCCCTGACACAGATACGCAGTATTTT. The chain uses TRBV4-1 and TRBJ2-3; D unclear. Germline assignment: CDR1 MGHRA and CDR2 YSYEKL. Trimming pared 0 bases from V and 2 bases from J, leaving 9 bases between. The CDR3 contains 15 residues.